The 21 T cell receptor beta chains in this list originate from one sample, sequenced in a study of vaccination effects on CD4 cells after COVID-19. The data were produced by immunoSEQ multiplex PCR, yet TCRdb's version contains in-frame clones alone and is incomplete. The sample lists 20,000 to 25,000 clones, approximately 76% occurring once. Viral peptide pool expansion of antigen-specific CD4+ T cells preceded sequencing in the ViraFEST assay. The authors isolated CD4+ T cells after around nine days of culture. Participants each got two BNT162b2 or mRNA-1273 vaccine doses. These receptors have no known antigen. The sample was CD4+ T cells from PBMCs cultured with HCoV-229E spike peptides, taken after COVID-19 vaccination. Receptors originate from a human donor who received a COVID-19 vaccine.

The V and J genes are TRBV5-6 and TRBJ2-5; the D is unclear. Trimming cost V 4 bases and J 0 bases, with 13 bases left between them. The germline V gene encodes CDR1 SGHDT and CDR2 YYEEEE. The CDR3 has 15 residues. The CDR3 here is CASSKRTGDQETQYF. In DNA form, the CDR3 reads TGTGCCAGCAGCAAAAGGACGGGTGACCAAGAGACCCAGTACTTC.

This clone occurred once. The chain carries TRBV15 and TRBJ2-3; TRBD2 matches 14 bases. V was clipped by 8 bases and J by 3 bases; unmatched bases: 7. Germline assignment: CDR1 LNHNV and CDR2 YYDKDF (reference sequence). The CDR3 is 16 amino acids. The CDR3 loop reads CATGLAGGGWTDTQYF. The CDR3 nucleotides are TGTGCCACCGGACTAGCGGGAGGCGGTTGGACAGATACGCAGTATTTT.

This clone has a handful of counts. This chain connects TRBV30 to TRBJ2-2; 11 nucleotides line up with TRBD2. This CDR3 contains 16 residues. Germline CDR1 and CDR2: GTSNPN and SVGIG (reference sequence). The J segment lost 5 bases and the V segment lost 1 base, leaving 6 bases of the junction unmatched. CDR3 loop: CAWSGETSGTTGELFF. DNA of the CDR3: TGTGCCTGGAGTGGAGAGACTAGCGGGACAACCGGGGAGCTGTTTTTT. The variable domain in full, with the rest retrieved from reference TRBV30 and TRBJ2-2, is SQTIHQWPATLVQPVGSPLSLECTVEGTSNPNLYWYRQAAGRGLQLLFYSVGIGQISSEVPQNLSASRPQDRQFILSSKKLLLSDSGFYLCAWSGETSGTTGELFFGEGSRLTVL.

This clone was picked up a small number of times. This chain's CDR3 is CASSPQGTSYEQYF. The CDR3 DNA is TGTGCCAGCAGCCCACAGGGAACATCCTACGAGCAGTACTTC. V and J are TRBV7-9 and TRBJ2-7; the D gene is possibly TRBD1 (6 bases). Per germline, CDR1 SEHNR and CDR2 FQNEAQ (reference sequence). The CDR3 spans 14 residues. V was clipped by 5 bases and J by 1 base, with 12 bases between them. Full variable domain (rest looked up from reference TRBV7-9 and TRBJ2-7): DTGVSQNPRHKITKRGQNVTFRCDPISEHNRLYWYRQTLGQGPEFLTYFQNEAQLEKSRLLSDRFSAERPKGSFSTLEIQRTEQGDSAMYLCASSPQGTSYEQYFGPGTRLTVT.

The gene calls are TRBV10-3 and TRBJ2-1; weak D call: TRBD2 (5 bases). This CDR3 region has 13 residues. V lost 7 bases and J 5 bases, leaving 12 bases between the germline ends. Germline V gene sequence: CDR1 ENHRY, CDR2 SYGVKD. CDR3 sequence (DNA): TGTGCCATCACGGGGATATCTAACAATGAGCAGTTCTTC. This codes for CAITGISNNEQFF.

The genes are TRBV4-2 and TRBJ2-5, with 11 bases fitting TRBD2. CDR3 length: 15 residues. V shed 2 bases, J shed 4 bases, and the junction held 3 bases outside the gene matches. CDR1 is LGHNA and CDR2 is YNFKEQ in the germline V gene. The CDR3 DNA is TGTGCCAGCAGCCAAAATCTAGCGGGGGGAGAGACCCAGTACTTC. This translates into CASSQNLAGGETQYF.

The chain is built from TRBV18 and TRBJ2-3; either TRBD1 or TRBD2 may fit D (5 bases each). With 3 bases removed from V and 7 bases from J, the gap between germline ends came to 20 bases. CDR1 KGHSH and CDR2 LQKENI come from the germline V gene. The CDR3 is made up of 16 amino acids. Here the CDR3 DNA reads TGTGCCAGCTCACCGGGGGTGGGACGGCTTGCGTATACGCAGTATTTT. This codes for CASSPGVGRLAYTQYF.

The chain links TRBV3-1 (or the pseudogene TRBV3-2) to TRBJ1-6, with D unclear. Germline V gene lookup returns CDR1 LGHDT and CDR2 YNNKEL (reference sequence). This CDR3 has 16 amino acids. Trimming took 0 bases from V and 0 from J, leaving 6 bases between them. The CDR3 loop is CASSQDRSSYNSPLHF. The CDR3 region has the DNA TGTGCCAGCAGCCAAGACAGGAGCTCCTATAATTCACCCCTCCACTTT.

This sequence joins TRBV12-3 or TRBV12-4 and TRBJ2-5; D is possibly TRBD1 or TRBD2 (5 bases each). The CDR3 contains 13 residues. V gave up 5 bases and J gave up 6 bases, with 13 bases separating them. CDR3 nucleotide sequence: TGTGCCAGCAGTCGCACGAGGGGTCAGACCCAGTACTTC. Protein sequence: CASSRTRGQTQYF.

For the CDR3, the DNA is TGCGCCAGCAGCGGGGGGACAGGGGACAACACAGATACGCAGTATTTT. Translation gives CASSGGTGDNTDTQYF. The V call is TRBV5-1, the J call TRBJ2-3, with 10 bases lining up with TRBD1. Trimming at V came to 4 bases and at J to 2 bases, leaving 7 bases not matched to a gene. The length of the CDR3 is 16 residues. CDR1 is SGHRS, CDR2 YFSETQ, per germline.

This chain uses TRBV5-4 with TRBJ2-1, with 8 positions matching TRBD2. The CDR3 is made up of 13 amino acids. J lost 16 bases, V lost 0 bases, and 9 bases had no gene match. The germline V gene has CDR1 SGHNT and CDR2 YYREEE (reference sequence). CDR3 coding DNA: TGTGCCAGCAGCTTGGCGGGGGCGGGGGGCGGATTCTTC. This sequence encodes CASSLAGAGGGFF.

This chain uses TRBV19 with TRBJ2-7, with 9 nucleotides matching TRBD2. In germline, CDR1 is LNHDA, CDR2 SQIVND (reference sequence). V lost 0 bases to trimming and J lost 4 bases; unmatched junction nucleotides: 7. The CDR3 is 16 amino acids. In DNA form, the CDR3 reads TGTGCCAGTAGTATAGAGATAGCGGGAGTTGGGTACGAGCAGTACTTC. Translation: CASSIEIAGVGYEQYF.

The rearrangement uses TRBV10-2 and TRBJ1-1; D is unresolved. The germline V and J ends were trimmed by 6 bases and 1 base, with 18 bases remaining between them. The CDR3 is 16 amino acids. The V gene's germline CDR1 is WSHSY and CDR2 SAAADI. The CDR3 DNA reads as TGCGCCAGCAGGTCACGGTCGTTGAGTGGGAACACTGAAGCTTTCTTT. It codes for CASRSRSLSGNTEAFF.

The count of this clone is one. The chain combines TRBV18 with TRBJ2-5, with a possible D match to TRBD2 (5 bases). Germline lookup yields CDR1 KGHSH and CDR2 LQKENI. Trimming cost V 3 bases and J 4 bases, with 15 bases left between them. CDR3 length: 15 amino acids. The CDR3: CASSPTRLTGETQYF. In DNA form, the CDR3 reads TGTGCCAGCTCACCGACCAGACTAACGGGAGAGACCCAGTACTTC.

The gene calls are TRBV30 and TRBJ1-2; maybe TRBD1 (6 bases). Trimming pared 5 bases from V and 8 bases from J, leaving 18 bases between. Germline CDR1 reads GTSNPN; CDR2 reads SVGIG (reference sequence). CDR3 length: 13 amino acids. DNA of the CDR3: TGTGCCTGGGGATACGGGGGGGCGAGGGGCTACACCTTC. It is translated as CAWGYGGARGYTF.

The chain is built from TRBV6-5 and TRBJ1-6; D possibly corresponds to TRBD1 (6 bases). This CDR3 comprises 15 residues. Per the germline V gene, CDR1 is MNHEY and CDR2 is SVGAGI. V was trimmed by 6 bases and J by 7 bases, leaving 16 bases between them. This CDR3 is CASSFGRTENSPLHF. CDR3 in DNA: TGTGCCAGCAGCTTTGGACGGACAGAAAATTCACCCCTCCACTTT.

This clone was recorded only once. This chain connects TRBV3-1 (or the pseudogene TRBV3-2) to TRBJ2-3; D is perhaps TRBD1 or TRBD2 (5 bases each). The CDR3 has 15 residues. Looked up from germline, CDR1 is LGHDT and CDR2 is YNNKEL (reference sequence). The ends were cut back, 0 bases at V and 4 bases at J, with 11 bases in the middle. The DNA for the CDR3 is TGTGCCAGCAGCCAAGACTGGGGGTCCCCAGATACGCAGTATTTT. Protein product: CASSQDWGSPDTQYF.

This chain uses TRBV5-6 with TRBJ1-3; TRBD1 might be the D (6 bases). Trimming shortened V by 3 bases and J by 0 bases, and 13 bases separated the two germline ends. Germline V lookup: CDR1 SGHDT, CDR2 YYEEEE. CDR3 length: 16 residues. CDR3 DNA: TGTGCCAGCAGCTCCAGGGGTACTGTCTCTGGAAACACCATATATTTT. As protein: CASSSRGTVSGNTIYF.

In this sample, this clone turned up once. This rearrangement joins TRBV6-4 to TRBJ2-3; 8 bases match TRBD2. Germline CDR1 reads MRHNA; CDR2 reads SNTAGT. After removal of 0 bases from V and 4 bases from J, the junction contained 3 bases not matched to a gene. The CDR3 spans 15 residues. The CDR3 DNA reads TGTGCCAGCAGTGACTCCGCTAGCGGGTCAGATACGCAGTATTTT. Its protein product is CASSDSASGSDTQYF.

This clone turned up a few times. V is TRBV27 and J is TRBJ1-6, with D unclear. Between the trimmed V and J ends, which lost 5 bases and 5 bases, there was a span of 4 bases. CDR3 size: 12 residues. Germline lookup yields CDR1 MNHEY and CDR2 SMNVEV (reference sequence). CDR3 in DNA: TGTGCCAGCAGTGGGGATAATTCACCCCTCCACTTT. Protein product: CASSGDNSPLHF.

The table lists this clone with a count of one. This CDR3 reads CASSEYERVYSTGELFF. CDR3 nucleotide sequence: TGTGCCAGCAGTGAATATGAGAGGGTTTACTCAACCGGGGAGCTGTTTTTT. The chain carries TRBV25-1 and TRBJ2-2; weak D call: TRBD2 (5 bases). V lost 0 bases, J lost 5 bases, and 16 bases lay in between. This CDR3 has 17 amino acids. CDR1 is MGHDK, CDR2 SYGVNS, per germline.